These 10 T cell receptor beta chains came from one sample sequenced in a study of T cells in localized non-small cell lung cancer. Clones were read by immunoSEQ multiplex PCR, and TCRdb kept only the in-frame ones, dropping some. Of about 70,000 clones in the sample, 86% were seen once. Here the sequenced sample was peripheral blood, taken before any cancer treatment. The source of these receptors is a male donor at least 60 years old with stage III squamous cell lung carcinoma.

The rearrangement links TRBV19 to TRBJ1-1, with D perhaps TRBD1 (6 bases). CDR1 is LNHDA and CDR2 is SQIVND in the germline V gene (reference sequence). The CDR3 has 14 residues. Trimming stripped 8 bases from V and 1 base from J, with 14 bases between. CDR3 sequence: CASREDRANTEAFF. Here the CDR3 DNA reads TGTGCCAGTCGGGAGGACAGAGCGAACACTGAAGCTTTCTTT.

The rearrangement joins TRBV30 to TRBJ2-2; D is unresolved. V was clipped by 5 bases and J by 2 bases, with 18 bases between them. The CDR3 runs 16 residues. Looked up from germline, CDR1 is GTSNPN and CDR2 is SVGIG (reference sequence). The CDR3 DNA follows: TGTGCCTGGGGGAAAGGGCTGCCGCGAAACACCGGGGAGCTGTTTTTT. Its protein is CAWGKGLPRNTGELFF.

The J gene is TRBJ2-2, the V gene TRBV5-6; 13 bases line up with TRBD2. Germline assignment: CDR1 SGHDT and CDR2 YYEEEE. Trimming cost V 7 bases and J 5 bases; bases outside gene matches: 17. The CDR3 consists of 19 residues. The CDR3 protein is CASGGLAGVYIKMTGELFF. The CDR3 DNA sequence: TGTGCCAGCGGCGGACTAGCGGGAGTATATATTAAAATGACCGGGGAGCTGTTTTTT.

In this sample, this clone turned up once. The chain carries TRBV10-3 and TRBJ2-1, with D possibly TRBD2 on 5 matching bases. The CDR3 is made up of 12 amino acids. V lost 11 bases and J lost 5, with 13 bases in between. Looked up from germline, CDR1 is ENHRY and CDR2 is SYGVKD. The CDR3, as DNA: TGTGCCTCCGGGGATCGGAACAATGAGCAGTTCTTC. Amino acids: CASGDRNNEQFF.

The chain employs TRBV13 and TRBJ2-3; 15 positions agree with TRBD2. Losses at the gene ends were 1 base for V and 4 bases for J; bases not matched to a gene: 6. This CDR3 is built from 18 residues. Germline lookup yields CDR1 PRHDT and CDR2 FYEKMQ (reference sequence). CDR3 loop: CASSLAGLAGGRADTQYF. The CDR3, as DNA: TGTGCCAGCAGCTTAGCTGGACTAGCGGGGGGGCGGGCAGATACGCAGTATTTT.

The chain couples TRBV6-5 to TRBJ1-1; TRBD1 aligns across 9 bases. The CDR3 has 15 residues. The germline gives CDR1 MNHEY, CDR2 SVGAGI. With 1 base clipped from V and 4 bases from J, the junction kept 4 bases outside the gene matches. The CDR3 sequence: CASSYWDRESTEAFF. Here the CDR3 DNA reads TGTGCCAGCAGTTACTGGGACAGGGAGAGCACTGAAGCTTTCTTT.

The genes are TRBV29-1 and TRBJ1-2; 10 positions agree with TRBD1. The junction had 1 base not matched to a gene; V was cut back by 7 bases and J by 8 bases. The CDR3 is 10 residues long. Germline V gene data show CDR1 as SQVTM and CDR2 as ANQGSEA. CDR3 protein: CSADRGGYTF. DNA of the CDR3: TGCAGCGCGGACAGGGGGGGCTACACCTTC. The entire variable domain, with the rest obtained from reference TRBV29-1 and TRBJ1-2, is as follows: SAVISQKPSRDICQRGTSLTIQCQVDSQVTMMFWYRQQPGQSLTLIATANQGSEATYESGFVIDKFPISRPNLTFSTLTVSNMSPEDSSIYLCSADRGGYTFGSGTRLTVV.

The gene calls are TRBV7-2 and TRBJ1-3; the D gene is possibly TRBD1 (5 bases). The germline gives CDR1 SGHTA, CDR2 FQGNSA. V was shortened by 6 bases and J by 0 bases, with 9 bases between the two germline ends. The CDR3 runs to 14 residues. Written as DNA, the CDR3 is TGTGCCAGCAGTACCCAGGGCTCTGGAAACACCATATATTTT. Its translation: CASSTQGSGNTIYF. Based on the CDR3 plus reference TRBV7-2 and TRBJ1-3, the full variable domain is GAGVSQSPSNKVTEKGKDVELRCDPISGHTALYWYRQSLGQGLEFLIYFQGNSAPDKSGLPSDRFSAERTGGSVSTLTIQRTQQEDSAVYLCASSTQGSGNTIYFGEGSWLTVV.

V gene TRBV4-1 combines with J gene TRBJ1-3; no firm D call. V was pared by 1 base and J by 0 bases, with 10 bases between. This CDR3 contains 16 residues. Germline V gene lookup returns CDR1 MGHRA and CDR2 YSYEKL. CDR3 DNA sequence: TGCGCCAGCAGCCAAGGAGATGAGACCTCTGGAAACACCATATATTTT. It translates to CASSQGDETSGNTIYF.

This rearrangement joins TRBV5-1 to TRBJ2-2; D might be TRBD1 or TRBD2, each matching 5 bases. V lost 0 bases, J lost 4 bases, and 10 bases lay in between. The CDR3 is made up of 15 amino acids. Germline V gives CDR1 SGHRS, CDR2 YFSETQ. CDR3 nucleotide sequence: TGCGCCAGCAGCTTGGGTGCAGGGAGCACCGGGGAGCTGTTTTTT. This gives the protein CASSLGAGSTGELFF. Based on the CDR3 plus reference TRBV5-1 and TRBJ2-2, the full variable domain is KAGVTQTPRYLIKTRGQQVTLSCSPISGHRSVSWYQQTPGQGLQFLFEYFSETQRNKGNFPGRFSGRQFSNSRSEMNVSTLELGDSALYLCASSLGAGSTGELFFGEGSRLTVL.